These 24 T cell receptor beta chains were sequenced from one sample in a study of blood T cell repertoires in COVID-19. Sequenced by immunoSEQ multiplex PCR; TCRdb stores in-frame clones only, minus some. Of 150,000 or so clones listed, around 85% are singletons. Input material: peripheral blood. The source is a man aged 60 to 69 with COVID-19, enrolled during active disease.

The chain employs TRBV6-5 and TRBJ2-7; no reliable D call. The CDR3 is 16 residues long. Germline values: CDR1 MNHEY, CDR2 SVGAGI. Trimming took off 0 bases at V and 0 bases at J, with 12 bases between the two ends. The CDR3 loop reads CASSYSGLRGSYEQYF. The CDR3 bases are TGTGCCAGCAGTTACTCGGGTCTGCGCGGCTCCTACGAGCAGTACTTC.

The chain employs TRBV9 and TRBJ2-5; tentative D call: TRBD1 (5 bases). V dropped 0 bases and J dropped 4 bases, with 10 bases sitting between them. CDR1 and CDR2 from the germline V gene are SGDLS and YYNGEE. CDR3 length: 14 amino acids. DNA of the CDR3: TGTGCCAGCAGCGTAGAGGCAGGGCCAGAGACCCAGTACTTC. Amino acids: CASSVEAGPETQYF.

This sequence joins TRBV12-3 or TRBV12-4 and TRBJ2-7; D unresolved. This CDR3 spans 13 amino acids. Trimming left V 1 base short and J 3 bases short, with 7 bases between. The CDR3 nucleotides read TGTGCCAGCAGTTTAGGGGCGCGCTACGAGCAGTACTTC. Protein sequence: CASSLGARYEQYF.

The chain recombines TRBV15 with TRBJ2-7, with 9 bases matching TRBD1. Trimming cost V 1 base and J 2 bases; bases outside gene matches: 9. The CDR3 has 17 amino acids. The V gene's germline CDR1 is LNHNV and CDR2 YYDKDF (reference sequence). CDR3 bases: TGTGCCACCAGCAGAGGGGCCGGACAGGGGTTTACCTACGAGCAGTACTTC. Residues: CATSRGAGQGFTYEQYF.

The chain is built from TRBV7-9 and TRBJ1-4; a weak D match, TRBD1 (5 bases). V was pared by 3 bases and J by 4 bases, with 6 bases between. Germline CDR1 is SEHNR and CDR2 is FQNEAQ (reference sequence). The CDR3 covers 13 residues. CDR3 DNA sequence: TGTGCCAGCAGCTTCGGGGGTAATGAAAAACTGTTTTTT. This sequence encodes CASSFGGNEKLFF.

This sequence joins TRBV27 and TRBJ1-3; D call uncertain. Trimming took off 2 bases at V and 0 bases at J, with 5 bases between the two ends. This CDR3 contains 14 residues. From germline, CDR1 is MNHEY and CDR2 SMNVEV (reference sequence). Written as DNA, the CDR3 is TGTGCCAGCAGTTTACGGAGCTCTGGAAACACCATATATTTT. The encoded protein is CASSLRSSGNTIYF.

The rearrangement links TRBV7-2 to TRBJ2-7, with 8 bases lining up with TRBD2. In germline, CDR1 is SGHTA, CDR2 FQGNSA. CDR3 size: 17 residues. The J segment lost 3 bases and the V segment lost 3 bases, leaving 13 bases of the junction unmatched. The CDR3 DNA is TGTGCCAGCAGCTTGACTTGGGCGGGGGGAACAAGCTACGAGCAGTACTTC. It encodes CASSLTWAGGTSYEQYF.

The chain has TRBV6-5 and TRBJ2-1; 10 bases align to TRBD2. V shed 6 bases, J shed 4 bases, and the junction held 3 bases outside the gene matches. The CDR3 has 14 residues. CDR1 is MNHEY and CDR2 is SVGAGI in the germline V gene. The CDR3 nucleotides read TGTGCCAGCAGACTAGCGGGATCGTACAATGAGCAGTTCTTC. Translated: CASRLAGSYNEQFF.

This rearrangement joins TRBV24-1 to TRBJ1-4; 9 bases line up with TRBD1. Germline values: CDR1 KGHDR, CDR2 SFDVKD. The CDR3 spans 15 residues. Trimming cost V 3 bases and J 6 bases; bases outside gene matches: 4. As DNA, the CDR3 is TGTGCCACCAGTGATCCTAGACAGGGGGATGAAAAACTGTTTTTT. Its protein product is CATSDPRQGDEKLFF.

The chain combines TRBV3-1 (or the pseudogene TRBV3-2) with TRBJ2-7; 9 bases match TRBD2. V was pared by 4 bases and J by 5 bases, with 12 bases of the junction left unmatched. In germline, CDR1 is LGHDT, CDR2 YNNKEL (reference sequence). CDR3 length: 16 residues. In DNA form, the CDR3 reads TGTGCCAGCAGCCTGTGGGGGGCGGGAGGGCGTCACGAGCAGTACTTC. This encodes CASSLWGAGGRHEQYF.

J is TRBJ2-7 and V is TRBV19; 9 bases are shared with TRBD1. V was clipped by 5 bases and J by 2 bases; unmatched bases: 1. CDR3 size: 13 residues. Germline V gives CDR1 LNHDA, CDR2 SQIVND (reference sequence). The CDR3 DNA sequence: TGTGCCAGTAGTCGGACAGGGGCCTACGAGCAGTACTTC. Its protein product is CASSRTGAYEQYF.

V gene TRBV28 combines with J gene TRBJ2-7; 9 bases line up with TRBD1. Germline assignment: CDR1 MDHEN and CDR2 SYDVKM. V shed 2 bases and J 5 bases; nucleotides not matched to a gene: 7. This CDR3 is 15 amino acids long. CDR3 sequence reads: CASSLRDRDGNEQYF. DNA for the CDR3: TGTGCCAGCAGTTTACGGGACAGGGACGGGAACGAGCAGTACTTC.

The chain couples TRBV4-3 to TRBJ1-2; perhaps TRBD1 as D (6 bases). CDR3 length: 14 amino acids. Trimming removed 4 bases at V and 5 bases at J, with 14 bases between. CDR1 and CDR2 from the germline V gene are LGHNA and YSLEER. In nucleotides, the CDR3 is TGCGCCAGCAGCCGCGAGGGGGGGGCATATGGCTACACCTTC. It codes for CASSREGGAYGYTF.

This chain connects TRBV4-2 to TRBJ1-2, with a possible D match to TRBD1 (5 bases). Germline CDR1 LGHNA, CDR2 YNFKEQ. The CDR3 is made up of 16 amino acids. Trimming removed 1 base from V and 0 bases from J, with 12 bases in between. The CDR3 sequence: CASSQAVQEANYGYTF. CDR3 in DNA: TGTGCCAGCAGCCAAGCAGTACAGGAAGCTAACTATGGCTACACCTTC.

J is TRBJ2-5 and V is TRBV7-2; 12 bases map to TRBD2. J was trimmed by 4 bases and V by 1 base; bases with no gene match: 1. The CDR3 contains 15 residues. The germline V gene has CDR1 SGHTA and CDR2 FQGNSA. CDR3 DNA sequence: TGTGCCAGCAGCTTAGAGGGACTAGCGGGAGAGACCCAGTACTTC. Translation: CASSLEGLAGETQYF.

The chain carries TRBV3-1 (or the pseudogene TRBV3-2) and TRBJ1-2, with D possibly TRBD1 on 6 matching bases. The CDR3 contains 15 residues. Trimming took off 1 base at V and 9 bases at J, with 18 bases between the two ends. Germline V CDR1 and CDR2: LGHDT, YNNKEL (reference sequence). CDR3 protein: CASSQVTGTTHRYTF. As DNA, the CDR3 is TGTGCCAGCAGCCAAGTGACCGGGACAACTCACCGCTACACCTTC.

This sequence joins TRBV3-1 (or the pseudogene TRBV3-2) and TRBJ2-5; no definite D call. Looked up from germline, CDR1 is LGHDT and CDR2 is YNNKEL (reference sequence). The CDR3 consists of 13 residues. V shed 1 base and J shed 5 bases, with 8 bases lying between them. The CDR3 nucleotides are TGTGCCAGCAGCCAAGGTCAGTGGGAGACCCAGTACTTC. Translating gives CASSQGQWETQYF.

This clone has only a few counts. The V gene is TRBV19, the J gene TRBJ1-1, with 10 bases aligning to TRBD1. V lost 1 base, J lost 5 bases, and 7 bases stayed unmatched. Germline V gene sequence: CDR1 LNHDA, CDR2 SQIVND (reference sequence). This CDR3 spans 16 amino acids. DNA for the CDR3: TGTGCCAGTAGTATAGGGGGGACAGGGGCCGGTACTGAAGCTTTCTTT. This sequence encodes CASSIGGTGAGTEAFF. Full variable domain (missing parts from reference TRBV19 and TRBJ1-1): DGGITQSPKYLFRKEGQNVTLSCEQNLNHDAMYWYRQDPGQGLRLIYYSQIVNDFQKGDIAEGYSVSREKKESFPLTVTSAQKNPTAFYLCASSIGGTGAGTEAFFGQGTRLTVV.

V is TRBV5-4 and J is TRBJ2-2, with D possibly matching TRBD2 (6 bases). Germline V gives CDR1 SGHNT, CDR2 YYREEE (reference sequence). The CDR3 totals 15 residues. Trimming removed 4 bases at V and 6 bases at J, with 16 bases between. The DNA for the CDR3 is TGTGCCAGCAGCCTGCCGGGAGCTAACGCCGGGGAGCTGTTTTTT. Translated: CASSLPGANAGELFF.

In this sample, this clone turned up a few times. The CDR3 DNA is TGTGCCAGCAGTGAATCCGGACAGGTTAATGAAAAACTGTTTTTT. This gives the protein CASSESGQVNEKLFF. The chain couples TRBV25-1 to TRBJ1-4; TRBD1 matches 7 bases. V trimming: 1 base; J trimming: 4 bases; junction bases outside the gene matches: 3. Germline V CDR1 and CDR2: MGHDK, SYGVNS. The CDR3 length is 15 residues.

The chain recombines TRBV7-8 with TRBJ2-7, with D possibly TRBD2 on 5 matching bases. The CDR3 is made up of 17 amino acids. V was pared by 5 bases and J by 1 base, with 21 bases between. The germline gives CDR1 SGHVS, CDR2 FQNEAQ. Here the CDR3 DNA reads TGTGCCAGCAGCCTCCTAGTAGGTAGAGGGTTATCCTACGAGCAGTACTTC. This sequence encodes CASSLLVGRGLSYEQYF.

V is TRBV6-5 and J is TRBJ1-2; D might be TRBD1 (6 bases). The CDR3 is 14 residues long. Trimming left V 6 bases short and J 2 bases short, with 13 bases between. CDR1 is MNHEY and CDR2 is SVGAGI in the germline V gene. Here the CDR3 reads CASRLDSLNYGYTF. CDR3 DNA sequence: TGTGCCAGCAGGCTGGACAGTCTGAACTATGGCTACACCTTC.

J is TRBJ2-3 and V is TRBV7-9, with TRBD1 identical over 10 bases. CDR3 length equals 15 residues. Germline CDR1 reads SEHNR; CDR2 reads FQNEAQ (reference sequence). Trimming at V came to 5 bases and at J to 2 bases, leaving 4 bases not matched to a gene. DNA of the CDR3: TGTGCCAGCAGCCCGGGACAGGGGACCACAGATACGCAGTATTTT. Protein sequence: CASSPGQGTTDTQYF.

In this sample, this clone turned up once. CDR3: CASSLRSGRSYEQYF. As DNA, the CDR3 is TGTGCCAGCAGTTTACGAAGCGGGAGGTCCTACGAGCAGTACTTC. The chain is built from TRBV27 and TRBJ2-7; TRBD2 matches 9 bases. V was clipped by 2 bases and J by 1 base; unmatched bases: 3. This CDR3 spans 15 amino acids. CDR1 MNHEY and CDR2 SMNVEV come from the germline V gene (reference sequence).